These 4 T cell receptor beta chains were sequenced from one sample in a study of radiotherapy plus CTLA-4 blockade in lung cancer. The table came from immunoSEQ multiplex PCR; TCRdb's copy has only in-frame clones and leaves some out. The sample includes more than 90,000 clones, roughly 86% of them seen just once. The source material was peripheral blood, sampled from a patient treated with radiotherapy plus ipilimumab. The receptors derive from a human donor with non-small cell lung cancer that progressed on radiotherapy plus ipilimumab. Some clones in this sample may be carry-over from other donors' samples.

The J gene is TRBJ1-2, the V gene TRBV18; perhaps TRBD1 as D (6 bases). V was pared by 6 bases and J by 4 bases, with 18 bases between. The CDR3 runs to 15 residues. Germline V gene lookup returns CDR1 KGHSH and CDR2 LQKENI. The CDR3 here is CASSDVVGGGYGYTF. CDR3 nucleotides: TGTGCCAGCTCCGACGTTGTGGGGGGCGGCTATGGCTACACCTTC.

This clone was picked up a small number of times. The J gene is TRBJ1-4, the V gene TRBV9; D may be TRBD1 (5 bases). The ends were cut back, 0 bases at V and 7 bases at J, with 16 bases in the middle. CDR3 length: 16 amino acids. Germline values: CDR1 SGDLS, CDR2 YYNGEE. This CDR3 reads CASSVAFGATGEKLFF. Written as DNA, the CDR3 is TGTGCCAGCAGCGTAGCCTTCGGGGCGACCGGTGAAAAACTGTTTTTT.

This chain connects TRBV27 to TRBJ1-5; D gene unclear. V was cut by 4 bases and J by 1 base, with 8 bases left in between. The length of the CDR3 is 14 residues. Looked up from germline, CDR1 is MNHEY and CDR2 is SMNVEV (reference sequence). Written as DNA, the CDR3 is TGTGCCAGCAGTTCGGCCGTAAGCAATCAGCCCCAGCATTTT. Amino acids: CASSSAVSNQPQHF.

The chain joins TRBV6-6 to TRBJ1-5; D unclear. Germline lookup yields CDR1 MNHNY and CDR2 SVGAGI (reference sequence). This CDR3 has 14 amino acids. Trimming cost V 6 bases and J 5 bases, with 14 bases left between them. The CDR3 loop is CASSLASRHQPQHF. Here the CDR3 DNA reads TGTGCCAGCAGCTTGGCTTCAAGGCATCAGCCCCAGCATTTT.